The 5 T cell receptor beta chains presented below share a single source sample, sequenced in a study of CD8 T cells in Susac syndrome. It was with random hexamers that roughly 0.5 to 1 ug RNA was reverse transcribed. TCRdb reprocessed the immunoSEQ multiplex PCR reads via MiXCR and lists one record per CDR3 protein. The sample records approximately 90,000 distinct CDR3 sequences, approximately 92% being singletons. The sample consisted of CD8+ T cells from PBMCs. The source is a human donor in good health.

This clonotype came up once. The rearrangement links TRBV12-3 or TRBV12-4 to TRBJ1-1, with a tentative D call TRBD1 (6 bases). Trimming took 6 bases from V and 4 from J, leaving 18 bases between them. The CDR3 spans 15 residues. The CDR3 nucleotides read TGTGCCAGCAGCCTCACAGGGTATGCTGTCACTGAAGCTTTCTTT. Translated, it gives CASSLTGYAVTEAFF.

The chain links TRBV6-5 to TRBJ2-3, with D perhaps given as TRBD1 or TRBD2 (5 bases each). Trimming cost V 0 bases and J 0 bases, with 7 bases left between them. This CDR3 is 15 amino acids long. The germline gives CDR1 MNHEY, CDR2 SVGAGI. CDR3 residues: CASSYSGTSTDTQYF. CDR3 DNA sequence: TGTGCCAGCAGTTACTCGGGGACGAGCACAGATACGCAGTATTTT.

The V gene is TRBV11-1, the J gene TRBJ2-1; TRBD2 is a possible D gene (6 bases). The germline gives CDR1 SGHAT, CDR2 FQDESV (reference sequence). The length of the CDR3 is 13 residues. The V gene lost 4 bases and the J gene lost 6 bases, with 10 bases spanning the gap. CDR3: CASSSRGGNEQFF. The CDR3 nucleotides are TGTGCCAGCAGCTCGAGGGGAGGCAATGAGCAGTTCTTC.

CDR3 sequence: CASSPMGNGLNTEAFF. The CDR3 nucleotides read TGTGCCAGCAGCCCGATGGGGAACGGATTGAACACTGAAGCTTTCTTT. The rearrangement uses TRBV3-1 and TRBJ1-1; no clear D gene. CDR3 size: 16 residues. CDR1 LGHDT and CDR2 YNNKEL come from the germline V gene (reference sequence). Trimming cost V 4 bases and J 0 bases, with 15 bases left between them.

This chain joins TRBV7-3 and TRBJ2-6; possibly TRBD1 for D (5 bases). Trimming removed 2 bases at V and 0 bases at J, with 14 bases between. CDR3 size: 18 residues. The germline CDR1 and CDR2 sequences are SGHTA and FQGTGA. The CDR3 reads CASSLRGQLNSGANVLTF. CDR3 DNA sequence: TGTGCCAGCAGCTTACGCGGACAACTCAACTCTGGGGCCAACGTCCTGACTTTC.